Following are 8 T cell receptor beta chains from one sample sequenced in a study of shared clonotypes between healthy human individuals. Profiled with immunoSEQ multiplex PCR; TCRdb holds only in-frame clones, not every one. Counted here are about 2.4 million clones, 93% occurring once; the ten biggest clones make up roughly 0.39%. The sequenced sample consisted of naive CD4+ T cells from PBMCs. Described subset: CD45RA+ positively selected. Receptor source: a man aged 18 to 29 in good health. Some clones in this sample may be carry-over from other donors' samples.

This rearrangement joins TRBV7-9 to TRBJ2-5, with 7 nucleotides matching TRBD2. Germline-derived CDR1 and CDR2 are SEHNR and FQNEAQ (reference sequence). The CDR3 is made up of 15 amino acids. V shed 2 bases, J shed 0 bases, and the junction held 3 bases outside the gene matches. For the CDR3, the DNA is TGTGCCAGCAGCTTACCTCTAGCGGACCAAGAGACCCAGTACTTC. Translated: CASSLPLADQETQYF.

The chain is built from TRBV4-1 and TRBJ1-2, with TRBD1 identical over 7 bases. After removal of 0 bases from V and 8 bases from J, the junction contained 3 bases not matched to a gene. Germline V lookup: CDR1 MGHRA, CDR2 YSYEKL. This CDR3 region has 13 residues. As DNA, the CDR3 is TGCGCCAGCAGCCAAGACAGGGGGAGAGGCTACACCTTC. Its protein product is CASSQDRGRGYTF.

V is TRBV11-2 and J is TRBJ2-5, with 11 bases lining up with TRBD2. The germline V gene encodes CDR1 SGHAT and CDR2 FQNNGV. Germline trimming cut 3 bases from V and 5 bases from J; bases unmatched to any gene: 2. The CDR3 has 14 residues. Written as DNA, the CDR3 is TGTGCCAGCAGCTTCCTAGCGGGAGGTGAGACCCAGTACTTC. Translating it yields CASSFLAGGETQYF.

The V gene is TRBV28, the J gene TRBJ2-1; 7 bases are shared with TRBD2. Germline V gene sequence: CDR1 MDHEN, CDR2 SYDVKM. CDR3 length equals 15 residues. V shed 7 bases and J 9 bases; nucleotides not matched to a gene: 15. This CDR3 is CASTTRASGGSEQFF. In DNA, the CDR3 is TGTGCCAGCACTACCAGGGCTAGCGGAGGATCTGAGCAGTTCTTC.

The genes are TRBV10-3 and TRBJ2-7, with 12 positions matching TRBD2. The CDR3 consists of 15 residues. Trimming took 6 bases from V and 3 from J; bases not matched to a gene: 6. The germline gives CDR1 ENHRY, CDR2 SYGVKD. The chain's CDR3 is CAISDGLAGNYEQYF. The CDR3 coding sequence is TGTGCCATCAGCGATGGACTAGCGGGGAACTACGAGCAGTACTTC.

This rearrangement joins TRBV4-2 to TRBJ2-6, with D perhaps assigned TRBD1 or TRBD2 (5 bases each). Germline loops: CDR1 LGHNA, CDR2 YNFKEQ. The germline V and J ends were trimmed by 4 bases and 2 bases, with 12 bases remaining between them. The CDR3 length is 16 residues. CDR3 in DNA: TGTGCCAGCAGCCTGGGACGCAGGACTGGGGCCAACGTCCTGACTTTC. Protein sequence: CASSLGRRTGANVLTF.

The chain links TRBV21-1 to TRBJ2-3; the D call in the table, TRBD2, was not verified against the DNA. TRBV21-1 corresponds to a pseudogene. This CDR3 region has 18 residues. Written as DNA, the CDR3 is TGTGCCAGCAGCAAAGCCACCCAACGGGATTCCTTAACAGATACGCAGTATTTT. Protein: CASSKATQRDSLTDTQYF.

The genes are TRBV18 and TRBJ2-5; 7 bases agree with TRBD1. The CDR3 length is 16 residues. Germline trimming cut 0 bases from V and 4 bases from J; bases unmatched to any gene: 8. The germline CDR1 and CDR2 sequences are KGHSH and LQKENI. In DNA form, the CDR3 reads TGTGCCAGCTCACCACCGACAGGGCGGCAGTCAGAGACCCAGTACTTC. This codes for CASSPPTGRQSETQYF.